These 4 T cell receptor beta chains were sequenced from one sample in a study of early T cells in non-severe SARS-CoV-2 infection. One entry per CDR3 protein results from TCRdb running MiXCR on the 5' RACE reads. Seen here are about 30,000 distinct CDR3 sequences, 6% to 7% observed once, and the top ten hold approximately 37%. The specimen sequenced was whole blood. These receptors came from an adult who was a healthcare worker with PCR-confirmed SARS-CoV-2 infection or an uninfected control (not recorded which).

This clonotype was observed at least ten times. This CDR3 reads CASSLAGGAKGEKLFF. CDR3 nucleotide sequence: TGTGCCAGCAGCTTAGCGGGGGGAGCCAAAGGCGAAAAACTGTTTTTT. The J gene is TRBJ1-4, the V gene TRBV7-8; D possibly corresponds to TRBD1 (5 bases). The CDR3 extends over 16 amino acids. Per the germline V gene, CDR1 is SGHVS and CDR2 is FQNEAQ. Trimming took off 0 bases at V and 8 bases at J, with 16 bases between the two ends. Based on the CDR3 plus reference TRBV7-8 and TRBJ1-4, the full variable domain is GAGVSQSPRYKVAKRGQDVALRCDPISGHVSLFWYQQALGQGPEFLTYFQNEAQLDKSGLPSDRFFAERPEGSVSTLKIQRTQQEDSAVYLCASSLAGGAKGEKLFFGSGTQLSVL.

This clonotype was recorded at least ten times. The chain couples TRBV7-8 to TRBJ2-1; weak D call: TRBD1 (6 bases). This CDR3 is 13 amino acids long. Trimming stripped 5 bases from V and 2 bases from J, with 7 bases between. CDR1 and CDR2 (germline): SGHVS, FQNEAQ. The CDR3 reads CASSGGAYNEQFF. DNA for the CDR3: TGTGCCAGCAGCGGGGGCGCCTACAATGAGCAGTTCTTC.

The table lists this clonotype with many counts. The chain is built from TRBV18 and TRBJ2-1, with 13 bases that match TRBD2. CDR1 KGHSH and CDR2 LQKENI come from the germline V gene. V dropped 0 bases and J dropped 9; count of bases not matched to a gene: 5. CDR3 length equals 16 residues. The CDR3 region is CASSPPRLAGGSEQFF. The DNA of the CDR3 is TGTGCCAGCTCACCACCACGACTAGCGGGAGGAAGTGAGCAGTTCTTC.

This clonotype has a count of ten or more. The genes are TRBV11-3 and TRBJ2-3, with D unresolved. Trimming pared 2 bases from V and 1 base from J, leaving 4 bases between. The germline V gene has CDR1 SGHNT and CDR2 YENEEA. The CDR3 loop spans 13 amino acids. CDR3 in DNA: TGTGCCAGCAGCTTATCAGGCACAGATACGCAGTATTTT. Its protein is CASSLSGTDTQYF. Variable domain in full (rest from reference TRBV11-3 and TRBJ2-3): EAGVVQSPRYKIIEKKQPVAFWCNPISGHNTLYWYLQNLGQGPELLIRYENEEAVDDSQLPKDRFSAERLKGVDSTLKIQPAELGDSAVYLCASSLSGTDTQYFGPGTRLTVL.